The rows below give T cell receptor beta chains drawn from one sample of a study of shared clonotypes between healthy human individuals. Clones were sequenced by immunoSEQ multiplex PCR, and TCRdb holds only the in-frame ones, with some missing. The sample yields under 850,000 clones, 92% seen once. The sample comprised naive CD8+ T cells sorted from blood. The receptor source for this set is a man aged 30 to 45 in good health. Each CDR3 is given with its conserved first and last residue. D genes are given only for firm matches. Clone size is shown for a subset of rows, as once, few, many or a class of expanded clone.

size: .; D: TRBD1; J: TRBJ2-2; V: TRBV27; DNA: TGTGCCAGCAGTTGGCAGGGGGCTTTTAACACCGGGGAGCTGTTTTTT; CDR3: CASSWQGAFNTGELFF
size: .; D: .; J: TRBJ2-4; V: TRBV13; DNA: TGTGCCAGCAGCCCGACTGGGGCCAAAAACATTCAGTACTTC; CDR3: CASSPTGAKNIQYF
size: many; D: .; J: TRBJ1-5; V: TRBV25-1; DNA: TGTGCCAGCAGTGATTCGAGTGGAGGTGGGCCCCAGCATTTT; CDR3: CASSDSSGGGPQHF
size: .; D: .; J: TRBJ2-1; V: TRBV7-9; DNA: TGTGCCAGCAGCTACTATGTCGGCATACCCAATGAGCAGTTCTTC; CDR3: CASSYYVGIPNEQFF
size: once; D: .; J: TRBJ1-3; V: TRBV7-9; DNA: TGTGCCAGCAGCTTGGGGGGCATCTCTGGAAACACCATATATTTT; CDR3: CASSLGGISGNTIYF
size: .; D: TRBD2; J: TRBJ2-7; V: TRBV11-2; DNA: TGTGCCAGCAGTTTCACCGGGACTAGCGGGAGCGAGCAGTACTTC; CDR3: CASSFTGTSGSEQYF
size: .; D: .; J: TRBJ1-5; V: TRBV27; DNA: TGTGCCAGCAGTCCCCTCGTCAGCAATCAGCCCCAGCATTTT; CDR3: CASSPLVSNQPQHF
size: .; D: .; J: TRBJ2-1; V: TRBV14; DNA: TGTGCCAGCAGCCAAGAGCTGAGACTAGTAGGCAATGAGCAGTTCTTC; CDR3: CASSQELRLVGNEQFF
size: .; D: .; J: TRBJ2-2; V: TRBV7-9; DNA: TGTGCCAGCAGCTTAGACCCCTACACCGGGGAGCTGTTTTTT; CDR3: CASSLDPYTGELFF
size: .; D: TRBD2; J: TRBJ2-7; V: TRBV27; DNA: TGTGCCAGCAGTTTTCCTCCGCTAGCGGGGCGAAGCTACGAGCAGTACTTC; CDR3: CASSFPPLAGRSYEQYF
size: .; D: TRBD1; J: TRBJ1-1; V: TRBV28; DNA: TGTGCCAGCAGGGGGGGGACAGGGTTTCCCACTGAAGCTTTCTTT; CDR3: CASRGGTGFPTEAFF
size: .; D: TRBD2; J: TRBJ2-7; V: TRBV10-3; DNA: TGTGCCATCAGTGTTGGGGGAGGGGCCTACGAGCAGTACTTC; CDR3: CAISVGGGAYEQYF
size: .; D: .; J: TRBJ2-2; V: TRBV19; DNA: TGTGCCAGTAGTCCCTGGACGCGTGGGGGTACCGGGGAGCTGTTTTTT; CDR3: CASSPWTRGGTGELFF
size: .; D: .; J: TRBJ2-7; V: TRBV5-6; DNA: TGTGCCAGCAGCTCACAGGTTTACGAGCAGTACTTC; CDR3: CASSSQVYEQYF
size: .; D: .; J: TRBJ1-1; V: TRBV10-3; DNA: TGTGCCATCAGTGGATGGGGGAAGAAGGGGTACACTGAAGCTTTCTTT; CDR3: CAISGWGKKGYTEAFF
size: .; D: .; J: TRBJ2-3; V: TRBV18; DNA: TGTGCCAGCTCACTAATGTACACAGATACGCAGTATTTT; CDR3: CASSLMYTDTQYF
size: .; D: .; J: TRBJ2-7; V: TRBV11-2; DNA: TGTGCCAGCAGCTTAGTGGGGGCAGAATACGAGCAGTACTTC; CDR3: CASSLVGAEYEQYF
size: .; D: .; J: TRBJ2-7; V: TRBV6-5; DNA: TGTGCCAGCAGTTACTCGAAGACCTACGAGCAGTACTTC; CDR3: CASSYSKTYEQYF
size: .; D: .; J: TRBJ2-3; V: TRBV25-1; DNA: TGTGCCAGCGTGGGCCACACAGATACGCAGTATTTT; CDR3: CASVGHTDTQYF
size: once; D: .; J: TRBJ2-7; V: TRBV4-2; DNA: TGTGCCAGCAGCCAAGAGATTAGCGTAAACTACGAGCAGTACTTC; CDR3: CASSQEISVNYEQYF
size: .; D: .; J: TRBJ1-3; V: TRBV27; DNA: TGTGCCAGCAGTTTACAATGGGGTGGAAACACCATATATTTT; CDR3: CASSLQWGGNTIYF
size: .; D: TRBD2; J: TRBJ2-1; V: TRBV18; DNA: TGTGCCAGCTCATCAACACCGGGACTAGCGGGACCATTGGGACTTGGTGAGCAGTTCTTC; CDR3: CASSSTPGLAGPLGLGEQFF